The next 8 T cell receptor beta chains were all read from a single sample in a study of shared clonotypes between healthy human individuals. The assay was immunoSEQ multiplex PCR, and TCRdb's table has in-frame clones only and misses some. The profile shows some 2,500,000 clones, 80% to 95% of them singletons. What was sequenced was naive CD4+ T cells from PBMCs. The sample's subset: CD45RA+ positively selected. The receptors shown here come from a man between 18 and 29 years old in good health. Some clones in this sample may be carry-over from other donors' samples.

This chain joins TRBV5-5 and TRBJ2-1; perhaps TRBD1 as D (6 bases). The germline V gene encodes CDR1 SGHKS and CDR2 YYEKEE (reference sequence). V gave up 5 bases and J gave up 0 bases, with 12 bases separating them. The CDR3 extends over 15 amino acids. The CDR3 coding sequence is TGTGCCAGCAGTAACACAGGGAGCTCCTACAATGAGCAGTTCTTC. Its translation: CASSNTGSSYNEQFF.

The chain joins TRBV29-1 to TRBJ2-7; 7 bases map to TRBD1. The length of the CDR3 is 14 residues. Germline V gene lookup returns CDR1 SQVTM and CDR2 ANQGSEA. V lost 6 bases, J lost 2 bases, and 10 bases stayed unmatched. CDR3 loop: CSVGPSGQTYEQYF. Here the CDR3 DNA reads TGCAGCGTGGGACCCTCGGGACAGACCTACGAGCAGTACTTC.

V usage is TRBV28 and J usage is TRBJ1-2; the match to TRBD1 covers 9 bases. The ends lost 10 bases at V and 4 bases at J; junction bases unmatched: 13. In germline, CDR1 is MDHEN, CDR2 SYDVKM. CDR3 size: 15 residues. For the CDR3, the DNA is TGTGCCACGCTGATAGGGACAGGGTGGGGCTATGGCTACACCTTC. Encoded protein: CATLIGTGWGYGYTF.

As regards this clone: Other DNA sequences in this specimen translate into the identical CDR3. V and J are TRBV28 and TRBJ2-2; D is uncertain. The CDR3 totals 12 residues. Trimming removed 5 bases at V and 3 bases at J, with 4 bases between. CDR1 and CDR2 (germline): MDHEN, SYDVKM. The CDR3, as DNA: TGTGCCAGCAGTCCCTACACCGGGGAGCTGTTTTTT. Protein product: CASSPYTGELFF.

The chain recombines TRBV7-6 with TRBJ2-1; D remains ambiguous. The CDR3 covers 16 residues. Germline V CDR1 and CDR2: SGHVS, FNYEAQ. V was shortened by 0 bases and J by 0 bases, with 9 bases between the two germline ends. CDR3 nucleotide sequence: TGTGCCAGCAGCTTAGCCCCCCCAAGCTCCTACAATGAGCAGTTCTTC. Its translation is CASSLAPPSSYNEQFF.

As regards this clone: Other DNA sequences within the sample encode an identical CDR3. This CDR3 reads CASSYSGQGRNEQFF. CDR3 in DNA: TGTGCCAGCAGTTACTCGGGCCAGGGGCGCAATGAGCAGTTCTTC. This chain connects TRBV6-5 to TRBJ2-1; D may be TRBD1 (6 bases). The CDR3 is made up of 15 amino acids. CDR1 and CDR2 (germline): MNHEY, SVGAGI. Trimming removed 0 bases at V and 6 bases at J, with 12 bases between.

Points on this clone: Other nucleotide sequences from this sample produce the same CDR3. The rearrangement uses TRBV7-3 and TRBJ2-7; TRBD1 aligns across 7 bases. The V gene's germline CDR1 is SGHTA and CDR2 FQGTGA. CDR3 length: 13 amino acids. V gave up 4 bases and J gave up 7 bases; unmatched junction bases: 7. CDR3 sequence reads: CASSSNPGGEQYF. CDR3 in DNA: TGTGCCAGCAGCTCCAATCCAGGGGGAGAGCAGTACTTC.

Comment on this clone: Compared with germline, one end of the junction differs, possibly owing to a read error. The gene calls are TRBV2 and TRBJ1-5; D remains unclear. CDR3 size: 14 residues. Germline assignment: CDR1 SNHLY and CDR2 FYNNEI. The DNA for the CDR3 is TGTGCCAGCAGGGAAGACACTTGGGCTCAGCCCCAGCATTTT. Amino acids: CASREDTWAQPQHF. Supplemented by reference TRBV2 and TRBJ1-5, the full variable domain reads EPEVTQTPSHQVTQMGQEVILRCVPISNHLYFYWYRQILGQKVEFLVSFYNNEISEKSEIFDDQFSVERPDGSNFTLKIRSTKLEDSAMYFCASREDTWAQPQHFGDGTRLSIL.